A single sample gave rise to the 21 T cell receptor beta chains below, sequenced in a study of T-cell reconstitution after alpha-beta-depleted transplantation in children listed by TCRdb under 2016. Libraries came from PCR. The sequencer was an Illumina HiSeq 2500. TCR library preparation used molecular barcoding, with unique molecular identifiers applied to normalize quantification of the TCRbeta repertoire. The raw public reads went through TCRdb reprocessing: fastp at Q25, MiXCR clone calling, in-frame beta chains kept. Every entry covers one CDR3 protein and lists the most common genes and DNA from its rows. The sample table contains around 700,000 distinct CDR3 sequences; only one count was recorded for 10% to 15% of them. Of the sample, roughly 0.77% is held by the ten largest clones. The treatment or condition label of this sample denotes: allogeneic hematopoietic cell transplantation with graft depleted of TCRalphabeta T cells and CD19 B cells.

The starting material was PBMCs, obtained before TCRalphabeta/CD19-depleted stem cell transplant. These receptors were collected from a girl aged 2 to 10 with congenital amegakaryocytic thrombocytopenia, due to receive a stem cell transplant.

The table lists this clonotype with a few counts. The rearrangement joins TRBV20-1 to TRBJ2-3; the D gene could be TRBD1 or TRBD2 (6 bases each). The CDR3 is made up of 13 amino acids. The germline V gene encodes CDR1 DFQATT and CDR2 SNEGSKA (reference sequence). V lost 6 bases, J lost 10 bases, and 20 bases lay in between. CDR3 loop: CSAHRGDRKPQYF. The CDR3 DNA follows: TGCAGTGCCCATAGGGGGGATAGGAAGCCGCAGTATTTT.

V gene TRBV2 combines with J gene TRBJ2-5; D tentatively reads TRBD1 or TRBD2 (6 bases each). The V gene lost 4 bases and the J gene lost 4 bases, with 19 bases spanning the gap. Germline V gene sequence: CDR1 SNHLY, CDR2 FYNNEI. The CDR3 covers 16 residues. The CDR3: CASSGWDMLEGETQYF. For the CDR3, the DNA is TGTGCCAGCAGTGGCTGGGACATGTTGGAGGGAGAGACCCAGTACTTC.

This clonotype came up many times. A junction end diverges from the germline sequence, so it may reflect a read error. The chain is built from TRBV12-3 or TRBV12-4 and TRBJ2-2, with 9 positions matching TRBD2. The CDR3 spans 14 residues. As DNA, the CDR3 is TGTGCCAGCAGTCTAGCGGGGAAGGGCGGGGAGCTGTTTTTT. Its protein product is CASSLAGKGGELFF.

This clonotype was seen many times. This chain links TRBV20-1 with TRBJ2-1, with 7 bases fitting TRBD2. The CDR3 length is 15 residues. CDR1 DFQATT and CDR2 SNEGSKA come from the germline V gene (reference sequence). Unmatched junction bases numbered 5, after V lost 3 bases and J lost 0 bases. The CDR3 here is CSASPGGSSYNEQFF. As DNA, the CDR3 is TGCAGTGCTAGCCCTGGCGGGAGCTCCTACAATGAGCAGTTCTTC.

This clonotype was counted ten times or more. The rearrangement links TRBV7-9 to TRBJ2-3; 13 bases agree with TRBD2. Losses at the gene ends were 5 bases for V and 6 bases for J; bases not matched to a gene: 5. Germline V CDR1 and CDR2: SEHNR, FQNEAQ (reference sequence). The CDR3 consists of 15 residues. The CDR3 DNA reads as TGTGCCAGCAGCCTAACTAGCGGGAGGGTTGATACGCAGTATTTT. Its translation is CASSLTSGRVDTQYF.

This clonotype has a count of ten or more. The V and J genes are TRBV10-3 and TRBJ1-1; a weak D match, TRBD1 (5 bases). The germline gives CDR1 ENHRY, CDR2 SYGVKD. V dropped 0 bases and J dropped 1 base, with 15 bases sitting between them. The CDR3 spans 17 residues. This chain's CDR3 is CAISESVGKTANTEAFF. For the CDR3, the DNA is TGTGCCATCAGTGAGTCAGTGGGGAAGACAGCGAACACTGAAGCTTTCTTT.

A word on this clonotype: Compared with germline, one end of the junction differs, possibly owing to a read error. The chain couples TRBV25-1 to TRBJ2-1; D not certain. This CDR3 has 14 residues. Germline V gives CDR1 MGHDK, CDR2 SYGVNS. CDR3 coding DNA: TGTGCCAGCAGTGAATTCGAATCGGGCAATGAGCAGCTCTTC. The encoded protein is CASSEFESGNEQLF.

This clonotype was counted ten times or more. V gene TRBV4-1 combines with J gene TRBJ2-1, with 7 bases matching TRBD2. Losses at the gene ends were 4 bases for V and 6 bases for J; bases not matched to a gene: 6. The germline V gene has CDR1 MGHRA and CDR2 YSYEKL. The CDR3 length is 14 residues. CDR3 sequence (DNA): TGCGCCAGCAGCCTCGCGGCTAGCGGCAATGAGCAGTTCTTC. Translating it yields CASSLAASGNEQFF.

This clonotype was picked up a small number of times. V is TRBV7-9 and J is TRBJ2-2; D remains ambiguous. From germline, CDR1 is SEHNR and CDR2 FQNEAQ (reference sequence). CDR3 size: 14 residues. The V and J ends lost 5 bases and 0 bases respectively, with 7 bases between them. The CDR3 protein is CASSRRPNTGELFF. The CDR3 DNA follows: TGTGCCAGCAGCCGGCGGCCGAACACCGGGGAGCTGTTTTTT.

This clonotype has only a few counts. The chain joins TRBV12-3 or TRBV12-4 to TRBJ1-2; D gene ambiguous. The CDR3 length is 12 residues. Trimming stripped 3 bases from V and 10 bases from J, with 12 bases between. In DNA form, the CDR3 reads TGTGCCAGCAGTTTTGGGTCAGGTGACTACACCTTC. It translates to CASSFGSGDYTF.

This clonotype has ten or more counts. The chain links TRBV10-2 to TRBJ2-7; 10 bases agree with TRBD1. Germline CDR1 and CDR2: WSHSY and SAAADI. V was pared by 4 bases and J by 4 bases, with 4 bases of the junction left unmatched. This CDR3 contains 14 residues. In DNA form, the CDR3 reads TGCGCCAGCAGTGTCACGGGACAGGGGTACGAGCAGTACTTC. This gives the protein CASSVTGQGYEQYF.

The chain employs TRBV5-1 and TRBJ1-1; a weak D match, TRBD1 (6 bases). This CDR3 is 16 amino acids long. Germline loops: CDR1 SGHRS, CDR2 YFSETQ. Trimming stripped 0 bases from V and 6 bases from J, with 18 bases between. CDR3 residues: CASSLGPGGQGPEAFF. CDR3 nucleotide sequence: TGCGCCAGCAGCTTGGGCCCCGGGGGGCAGGGACCTGAAGCTTTCTTT.

A few counts support this clonotype. DNA for the CDR3: TGTGCCAGCAGCTTCGGGACAGGTCGCTCCTATAATTCACCCCTCCACTTT. Its translation: CASSFGTGRSYNSPLHF. The V gene is TRBV5-6, the J gene TRBJ1-6, with 8 bases matching TRBD1. Germline assignment: CDR1 SGHDT and CDR2 YYEEEE. V shed 2 bases and J 0 bases; nucleotides not matched to a gene: 4. This CDR3 region has 17 residues.

This clonotype was recorded a few times. The chain carries TRBV7-6 and TRBJ2-1; D gene uncertain. V was shortened by 1 base and J by 6 bases, with 16 bases between the two germline ends. CDR3 size: 16 residues. Per germline, CDR1 SGHVS and CDR2 FNYEAQ. CDR3 sequence: CASSLGRVRFINEQFF. CDR3 bases: TGTGCCAGCAGCTTAGGTCGGGTCCGATTTATCAATGAGCAGTTCTTC.

The chain joins TRBV7-9 to TRBJ2-1, with 10 bases fitting TRBD2. This CDR3 has 15 amino acids. V dropped 3 bases and J dropped 6; count of bases not matched to a gene: 5. CDR1 and CDR2 (germline): SEHNR, FQNEAQ (reference sequence). The CDR3 here is CASSFPLAGVNEQFF. The CDR3 DNA reads TGTGCCAGCAGCTTTCCCCTAGCGGGGGTCAATGAGCAGTTCTTC.

This clonotype has a handful of counts. This sequence joins TRBV7-9 and TRBJ1-3; D gene unclear. Trimming cost V 5 bases and J 2 bases, with 16 bases left between them. The CDR3 has 16 residues. The germline gives CDR1 SEHNR, CDR2 FQNEAQ (reference sequence). The CDR3 bases are TGTGCCAGCAGCGAGATTTTAGGAGTCGCTGGAAACACCATATATTTT. Its translation: CASSEILGVAGNTIYF.

The table lists this clonotype with many counts. The rearrangement uses TRBV28 and TRBJ2-1; 9 bases are a match to TRBD2. CDR1 and CDR2 from the germline V gene are MDHEN and SYDVKM. The CDR3 has 14 amino acids. V lost 8 bases, J lost 8 bases, and 10 bases stayed unmatched. The DNA for the CDR3 is TGTGCCAGCGGTAGCGGGAGTGCCGGGCATGAGCAGTTCTTC. This gives the protein CASGSGSAGHEQFF.

This clonotype appeared a few times. The chain is built from TRBV28 and TRBJ2-7, with D maybe TRBD1 (6 bases). The CDR3 contains 15 residues. Looked up from germline, CDR1 is MDHEN and CDR2 is SYDVKM. The V end lost 5 bases, the J end lost 4 bases, and 18 bases lay between the germline ends. CDR3: CASSIHRVQKYEQYF. The CDR3 DNA sequence: TGTGCCAGCAGTATCCACAGGGTGCAAAAGTACGAGCAGTACTTC. The complete variable domain, with remaining parts taken from reference TRBV28 and TRBJ2-7, reads DVKVTQSSRYLVKRTGEKVFLECVQDMDHENMFWYRQDPGLGLRLIYFSYDVKMKEKGDIPEGYSVSREKKERFSLILESASTNQTSMYLCASSIHRVQKYEQYFGPGTRLTVT.

This clonotype occurred many times. This chain links TRBV18 with TRBJ2-7, with D unresolved. Trimming removed 4 bases from V and 3 bases from J, with 16 bases in between. The V gene's germline CDR1 is KGHSH and CDR2 LQKENI. The CDR3 is 15 amino acids. The DNA for the CDR3 is TGTGCCAGCTCACTCCTAAACTCCGGAGTCTACGAGCAGTACTTC. Translation: CASSLLNSGVYEQYF.

The chain has TRBV20-1 and TRBJ1-2, with D unresolved. Trimming shortened V by 4 bases and J by 8 bases, and 17 bases separated the two germline ends. CDR1 DFQATT and CDR2 SNEGSKA come from the germline V gene (reference sequence). CDR3 length: 13 amino acids. Here the CDR3 reads CSATKSTGWGYTF. The DNA for the CDR3 is TGCAGTGCTACAAAATCGACCGGGTGGGGCTACACCTTC.

This chain uses TRBV12-3 or TRBV12-4 with TRBJ2-5, with 9 bases that match TRBD2. J was trimmed by 4 bases and V by 4 bases; bases with no gene match: 7. The CDR3 runs to 15 residues. The CDR3 region has the DNA TGTGCCAGCAGTTCCCTAGAAGCGGGAGGAGAGACCCAGTACTTC. It yields the protein CASSSLEAGGETQYF.